This passage covers 26 T cell receptor beta chains from one sample sequenced in a study of T-cell reconstitution after alpha-beta-depleted transplantation in children. During its preparation, the TCRbeta library received unique molecular identifiers. TCRdb itself ran the PCR reads through MiXCR, one entry per CDR3 protein. In the table there are a few hundred thousand distinct CDR3 sequences, over 20% of which are singletons. This material consisted of PBMCs, taken before TCRalphabeta/CD19-depleted stem cell transplant. The receptors come from a girl aged 2 to 9 with Fanconi anemia, due to receive a stem cell transplant.

This clonotype was detected a few times. This rearrangement joins TRBV20-1 to TRBJ1-2; TRBD1 matches at 7 bases. The CDR3 consists of 15 residues. V lost 6 bases and J lost 6; bases outside the gene matches: 16. Germline V gene sequence: CDR1 DFQATT, CDR2 SNEGSKA (reference sequence). The DNA for the CDR3 is TGCAGTGCCAAAACTAAGGGGGCGATCTTGGATGGCTACACCTTC. Its protein is CSAKTKGAILDGYTF.

This clonotype was seen ten or more times. The chain is built from TRBV5-1 and TRBJ2-7; tentatively, D is TRBD2 (6 bases). Trimming took 2 bases from V and 3 from J, leaving 12 bases between them. The germline CDR1 and CDR2 sequences are SGHRS and YFSETQ. There are 14 residues in the CDR3. Here the CDR3 reads CASSLTGVYYEQYF. Written as DNA, the CDR3 is TGCGCCAGCAGCTTAACGGGAGTCTACTACGAGCAGTACTTC. Full variable domain (remainder filled in from reference TRBV5-1 and TRBJ2-7): KAGVTQTPRYLIKTRGQQVTLSCSPISGHRSVSWYQQTPGQGLQFLFEYFSETQRNKGNFPGRFSGRQFSNSRSEMNVSTLELGDSALYLCASSLTGVYYEQYFGPGTRLTVT.

This clonotype was seen just once. V usage is TRBV11-1 and J usage is TRBJ2-6; the D is unclear. V was cut by 2 bases and J by 0 bases, with 14 bases left in between. From germline, CDR1 is SGHAT and CDR2 FQDESV (reference sequence). CDR3 length: 18 amino acids. CDR3 amino acids: CASSLRIGVPSGANVLTF. For the CDR3, the DNA is TGTGCCAGCAGCTTAAGAATCGGTGTACCCTCTGGGGCCAACGTCCTGACTTTC.

DNA for the CDR3: TGTGCCAGCAGTTCGACAGTTTGGGGTACGGAAGCTTTCTTT. It yields the protein CASSSTVWGTEAFF. V and J are TRBV28 and TRBJ1-1, with a tentative D call TRBD1 (5 bases). CDR3 length equals 14 residues. V lost 4 bases and J 8 bases, leaving 17 bases between the germline ends. The germline CDR1 and CDR2 sequences are MDHEN and SYDVKM. The whole variable domain, remainder taken from reference TRBV28 and TRBJ1-1, is DVKVTQSSRYLVKRTGEKVFLECVQDMDHENMFWYRQDPGLGLRLIYFSYDVKMKEKGDIPEGYSVSREKKERFSLILESASTNQTSMYLCASSSTVWGTEAFFGQGTRLTVV.

Comments on this clonotype: A much larger clone differs by one base, so this may be a read error. V is TRBV20-1 and J is TRBJ2-6; TRBD2 aligns across 8 bases. Germline V CDR1 and CDR2: DFQATT, SNEGSKA (reference sequence). The CDR3 is 15 amino acids. CDR3 amino acids: CCAAGRDSGANVLTF. CDR3 in DNA: TGCTGCGCGGCCGGGAGGGACTCTGGGGCCAACGTCCTGACTTTC.

The chain carries TRBV7-9 and TRBJ2-7, with D uncertain. The germline gives CDR1 SEHNR, CDR2 FQNEAQ (reference sequence). V dropped 5 bases and J dropped 5 bases, with 19 bases sitting between them. The CDR3 is 15 residues long. As DNA, the CDR3 is TGTGCCAGCAGCGGGCTCGATTACCAGGTCCACGAGCAGTACTTC. It is translated as CASSGLDYQVHEQYF.

This sequence joins TRBV24-1 and TRBJ2-1; tentative D call: TRBD2 (5 bases). This CDR3 is 18 amino acids long. CDR1 and CDR2 from the germline V gene are KGHDR and SFDVKD. V was pared by 2 bases and J by 4 bases, with 20 bases between. CDR3 sequence reads: CATSDSVNYREGYNEQFF. The CDR3 region has the DNA TGTGCCACCAGTGATTCGGTGAATTACCGCGAGGGTTACAATGAGCAGTTCTTC.

This clonotype was counted only a few times. The chain uses TRBV12-3 or TRBV12-4 and TRBJ2-3; D unresolved. The CDR3 is 15 amino acids. Trimming took 4 bases from V and 3 from J, leaving 14 bases between them. The CDR3: CASSSLLRRTDTQYF. CDR3 DNA sequence: TGTGCCAGCAGTTCCCTGCTAAGGCGGACAGATACGCAGTATTTT.

Details on this clonotype: At one end the junction does not follow the germline gene, possibly because of a read error. The rearrangement links TRBV6-1 to TRBJ1-1, with 8 bases identical to TRBD1. The CDR3 runs to 16 residues. Germline CDR1 and CDR2: MNHNS and SASEGT. The CDR3: CASTHLTRQGNSEAFF. CDR3 DNA sequence: TGTGCCAGCACCCATTTAACCCGACAGGGGAACTCTGAAGCTTTCTTT.

The chain employs TRBV20-1 and TRBJ1-2, with D unclear. The CDR3 length is 16 residues. Trimming took off 0 bases at V and 6 bases at J, with 20 bases between the two ends. Germline assignment: CDR1 DFQATT and CDR2 SNEGSKA (reference sequence). Written as DNA, the CDR3 is TGCAGTGCTAGAGAGTCAGCGGCCCGTGGTATTAATGGCTACACCTTC. It specifies CSARESAARGINGYTF.

This clonotype was recorded a few times. The V call is TRBV20-1, the J call TRBJ2-1; TRBD2 agrees at 11 bases. Trimming took 3 bases from V and 6 from J; bases not matched to a gene: 4. Germline CDR1 is DFQATT and CDR2 is SNEGSKA (reference sequence). The CDR3 extends over 14 amino acids. The CDR3 here is CSASFGTSGNEQFF. CDR3 nucleotide sequence: TGCAGTGCTAGTTTCGGGACTAGCGGCAATGAGCAGTTCTTC.

This clonotype has ten or more counts. The CDR3 region has the DNA TGTGCCAGCAGAGACGGGGACTTAGAGACCCAGTACTTC. Protein sequence: CASRDGDLETQYF. V and J are TRBV12-3 or TRBV12-4 and TRBJ2-5; D may be TRBD2 (6 bases). V was pared by 6 bases and J by 4 bases, with 12 bases between. This CDR3 contains 13 residues.

J is TRBJ2-5 and V is TRBV7-2, with 7 positions matching TRBD2. V trimming: 4 bases; J trimming: 2 bases; junction bases outside the gene matches: 10. Germline V gene sequence: CDR1 SGHTA, CDR2 FQGNSA. The CDR3 is made up of 16 amino acids. Here the CDR3 DNA reads TGTGCCAGCAGCTACCGCCGAGCGGGGTTACAAGAGACCCAGTACTTC. The encoded protein is CASSYRRAGLQETQYF.

The sample holds a few counts of this clonotype. The chain is built from TRBV6-5 and TRBJ2-3; D is perhaps TRBD2 (5 bases). Trimming stripped 2 bases from V and 0 bases from J, with 15 bases between. The germline CDR1 and CDR2 sequences are MNHEY and SVGAGI. The CDR3 totals 17 residues. DNA of the CDR3: TGTGCCAGCAGTTACGGGCTGGGGAGCCCTAGCACAGATACGCAGTATTTT. This translates into CASSYGLGSPSTDTQYF.

The chain employs TRBV20-1 and TRBJ2-3, with TRBD2 identical over 10 bases. The germline V gene has CDR1 DFQATT and CDR2 SNEGSKA (reference sequence). The V and J ends lost 0 bases and 6 bases, in that order; junction bases with no gene match: 12. The CDR3 covers 17 residues. The DNA for the CDR3 is TGCAGTGCTAGAGAATCTACGCGGAGCGGGAGGGCTGATACGCAGTATTTT. It encodes CSARESTRSGRADTQYF.

The chain couples TRBV20-1 to TRBJ2-1; no definite D call. Germline V gene sequence: CDR1 DFQATT, CDR2 SNEGSKA (reference sequence). V was clipped by 6 bases and J by 6 bases, with 15 bases between them. This CDR3 comprises 13 residues. CDR3 DNA sequence: TGCAGTGCGACTGTACCTACAACCAATGAGCAGTTCTTC. Amino acid sequence: CSATVPTTNEQFF.

This clonotype appeared many times. The rearrangement links TRBV12-3 or TRBV12-4 to TRBJ2-3; D is unresolved. With 2 bases removed from V and 5 bases from J, the gap between germline ends came to 5 bases. The CDR3 contains 12 residues. The CDR3 here is CASSLFGDTQYF. The CDR3 nucleotides read TGTGCCAGCAGTTTATTTGGAGATACGCAGTATTTT.

V and J are TRBV20-1 and TRBJ2-6; D remains unclear. Per the germline V gene, CDR1 is DFQATT and CDR2 is SNEGSKA (reference sequence). V was pared by 5 bases and J by 0 bases, with 5 bases between. This CDR3 has 13 residues. The CDR3 coding sequence is TGCAGTGCTTACATCTCTGGGGCCAACGTCCTGACTTTC. Its protein product is CSAYISGANVLTF.

The sample holds one count of this clonotype. The rearrangement uses TRBV30 and TRBJ2-7, with D possibly TRBD1 on 6 matching bases. Looked up from germline, CDR1 is GTSNPN and CDR2 is SVGIG (reference sequence). V gave up 0 bases and J gave up 3 bases, with 15 bases separating them. CDR3 length: 15 amino acids. In DNA form, the CDR3 reads TGTGCCTGGAGTGTTCAAACAGGGATCGGCTACGAGCAGTACTTC. This encodes CAWSVQTGIGYEQYF.

This clonotype was recorded many times. The rearrangement joins TRBV12-3 or TRBV12-4 to TRBJ2-1; 7 bases match TRBD2. V lost 3 bases, J lost 0 bases, and 2 bases stayed unmatched. The CDR3 totals 15 residues. The CDR3 coding sequence is TGTGCCAGCAGTTTTGGCGGGAGCTCCTACAATGAGCAGTTCTTC. This gives the protein CASSFGGSSYNEQFF.

The chain combines TRBV12-3 or TRBV12-4 with TRBJ2-5; TRBD2 agrees at 8 bases. This CDR3 has 15 amino acids. J was trimmed by 1 base and V by 3 bases; bases with no gene match: 4. In nucleotides, the CDR3 is TGTGCCAGCAGTTTTAGCGGGGCCCTCCAAGAGACCCAGTACTTC. It encodes CASSFSGALQETQYF.

This clonotype turned up a few times. This sequence joins TRBV20-1 and TRBJ2-7, with D unclear. Germline V gives CDR1 DFQATT, CDR2 SNEGSKA (reference sequence). CDR3 size: 11 residues. With 3 bases removed from V and 7 bases from J, the gap between germline ends came to 10 bases. CDR3 sequence reads: CSARWGGEQYF. CDR3 sequence (DNA): TGCAGTGCTAGGTGGGGTGGGGAGCAGTACTTC.

This clonotype was recorded many times. The chain employs TRBV5-6 and TRBJ2-2, with D unclear. With 2 bases removed from V and 3 bases from J, the gap between germline ends came to 8 bases. Germline lookup yields CDR1 SGHDT and CDR2 YYEEEE. The length of the CDR3 is 14 residues. CDR3 in DNA: TGTGCCAGCAGCTTAACCTCGTACACCGGGGAGCTGTTTTTT. It is translated as CASSLTSYTGELFF.

The sample holds many counts of this clonotype. The CDR3 region is CSARKTSGKETQYF. DNA for the CDR3: TGCAGTGCCCGAAAGACTAGCGGCAAAGAGACCCAGTACTTC. J is TRBJ2-5 and V is TRBV20-1; 9 nucleotides agree with TRBD2. With 6 bases clipped from V and 3 bases from J, the junction kept 8 bases outside the gene matches. From germline, CDR1 is DFQATT and CDR2 SNEGSKA (reference sequence). This CDR3 is 14 amino acids long.

The chain has TRBV5-1 and TRBJ2-7, with TRBD1 identical over 7 bases. CDR3 length equals 14 residues. Germline lookup yields CDR1 SGHRS and CDR2 YFSETQ. Trimming cost V 3 bases and J 4 bases; bases outside gene matches: 7. The CDR3: CASSSGDSPYEQYF. CDR3 nucleotides: TGCGCCAGCAGCTCCGGGGACAGTCCTTACGAGCAGTACTTC.

This clonotype was seen many times. The chain couples TRBV20-1 to TRBJ2-7; TRBD1 is a possible D gene (5 bases). V was cut by 1 base and J by 3 bases, with 13 bases left in between. Per germline, CDR1 DFQATT and CDR2 SNEGSKA (reference sequence). This CDR3 is 14 amino acids long. CDR3 bases: TGCAGTGCTAGAGGGCAGGGTGGGATCTACGAGCAGTACTTC. Protein product: CSARGQGGIYEQYF.